This TCR beta chain originates from a study of early T cells in non-severe SARS-CoV-2 infection. Background on the study: The study sequenced bulk RNA from unsorted whole blood, with chains unpaired.

This CDR3 comprises 14 residues. Germline CDR1 MRHNA, CDR2 SNTAGT. The V segment lost 6 bases and the J segment 6 bases; nucleotides outside the gene matches: 10. Unique molecular identifier tags were affixed to discrete cDNA molecules. Using its own MiXCR run on the 5' RACE reads, TCRdb lists one record per CDR3 protein. The sample holds 25,000 to 30,000 distinct CDR3 sequences; about 10% are singletons and the top ten take around 13%. Overall study results and limits: The study's VDJdb matching favored anti-spike CD8 responses and missed private and CD4 specificities.

This clonotype was detected many times. What it recognizes is unknown. The receptor's source is an adult who was a healthcare worker with PCR-confirmed SARS-CoV-2 infection or an uninfected control (not recorded which). The rearrangement links TRBV6-4 to TRBJ1-1, with 7 bases lining up with TRBD1. The material sequenced was whole blood. CDR3 protein: CASSSGQVGAEAFF. The CDR3 DNA sequence: TGTGCCAGCAGCTCCGGACAGGTTGGTGCTGAAGCTTTCTTT.